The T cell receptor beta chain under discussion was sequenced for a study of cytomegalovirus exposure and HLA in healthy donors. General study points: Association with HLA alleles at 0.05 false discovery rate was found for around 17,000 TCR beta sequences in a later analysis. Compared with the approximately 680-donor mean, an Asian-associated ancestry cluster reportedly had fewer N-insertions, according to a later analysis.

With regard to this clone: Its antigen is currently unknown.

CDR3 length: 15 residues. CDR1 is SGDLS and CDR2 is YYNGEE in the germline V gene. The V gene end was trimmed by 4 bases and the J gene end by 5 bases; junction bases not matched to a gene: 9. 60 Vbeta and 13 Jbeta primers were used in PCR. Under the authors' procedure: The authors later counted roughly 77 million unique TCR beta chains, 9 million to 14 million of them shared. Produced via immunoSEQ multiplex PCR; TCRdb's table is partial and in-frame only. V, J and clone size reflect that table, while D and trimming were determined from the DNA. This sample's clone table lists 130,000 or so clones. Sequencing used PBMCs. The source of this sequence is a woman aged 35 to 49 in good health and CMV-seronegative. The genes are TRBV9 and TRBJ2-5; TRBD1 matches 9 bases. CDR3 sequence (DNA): TGTGCCAGCAGCATCCACAGGGGGCAGGGGGAGACCCAGTACTTC. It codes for CASSIHRGQGETQYF.